This entry lists 30 T cell receptor beta chains sequenced from one sample in a study of blood T cell repertoires in COVID-19. This table comes from immunoSEQ multiplex PCR, and its TCRdb copy is limited to in-frame clones, with some not included. The repertoire includes 540,000 or so clones, 70% to 90% of them detected once, and roughly 7.4% sits in the top ten. Sequenced material: peripheral blood. Every receptor here comes from a woman aged 45 to 65 with COVID-19, enrolled during active disease.

A few counts support this clone. The chain has TRBV5-1 and TRBJ1-1; TRBD1 agrees at 7 bases. CDR3 size: 14 residues. Germline CDR1 reads SGHRS; CDR2 reads YFSETQ. V gave up 2 bases and J gave up 1 base; unmatched junction bases: 2. The CDR3 region has the DNA TGCGCCAGCAGCTTCGAGGGGGCGAACACTGAAGCTTTCTTT. Its protein product is CASSFEGANTEAFF.

The V call is TRBV28, the J call TRBJ1-2; 10 bases match TRBD1. The junction had 6 bases not matched to a gene; V was cut back by 7 bases and J by 7 bases. This CDR3 contains 13 residues. Germline CDR1 MDHEN, CDR2 SYDVKM. The CDR3 nucleotides read TGTGCCAGCAACCGGGACAGGGGAGGTGGCTACACCTTC. This gives the protein CASNRDRGGGYTF.

V is TRBV11-2 and J is TRBJ2-5, with 8 nucleotides matching TRBD2. The CDR3 runs to 15 residues. The trim removed 5 bases at V and 1 base at J, leaving 6 bases unmatched. Germline V lookup: CDR1 SGHAT, CDR2 FQNNGV. In DNA, the CDR3 is TGTGCCAGCAGCACGGGAGGGGTAAGCCAAGAGACCCAGTACTTC. Translating it yields CASSTGGVSQETQYF.

The chain is built from TRBV27 and TRBJ2-7; D possibly corresponds to TRBD2 (6 bases). The CDR3 extends over 12 amino acids. V lost 3 bases and J 6 bases, leaving 9 bases between the germline ends. CDR1 is MNHEY, CDR2 SMNVEV, per germline (reference sequence). The CDR3 here is CASSFWGGEQYF. The CDR3 nucleotides are TGTGCCAGCAGTTTTTGGGGAGGCGAGCAGTACTTC.

This chain joins TRBV11-2 and TRBJ2-3, with unresolved D. The CDR3 runs to 12 residues. CDR1 SGHAT and CDR2 FQNNGV come from the germline V gene. Trimming pared 5 bases from V and 2 bases from J, leaving 5 bases between. CDR3 DNA: TGTGCCAGCAGCCCGTCCACAGATACGCAGTATTTT. Translating it yields CASSPSTDTQYF.

The chain joins TRBV3-1 (or the pseudogene TRBV3-2) to TRBJ1-1; D is possibly TRBD1 (6 bases). CDR1 and CDR2 (germline): LGHDT, YNNKEL (reference sequence). CDR3 length: 16 amino acids. Trimming removed 0 bases at V and 6 bases at J, with 17 bases between. In nucleotides, the CDR3 is TGTGCCAGCAGCCAAGACCGGGACACGGGTAGGGCTGAAGCTTTCTTT. Protein product: CASSQDRDTGRAEAFF.

This clone has only one observation. This sequence joins TRBV5-1 and TRBJ1-2, with a weak D call TRBD1 (5 bases). Germline CDR1 is SGHRS and CDR2 is YFSETQ. CDR3 length equals 14 residues. V was trimmed by 1 base and J by 3 bases, leaving 10 bases between them. The chain's CDR3 is CASSLQGRDYGYTF. The CDR3 DNA follows: TGCGCCAGCAGCTTGCAGGGAAGGGACTATGGCTACACCTTC.

The rearrangement joins TRBV29-1 to TRBJ1-2; 8 bases are shared with TRBD1. The length of the CDR3 is 12 residues. V was clipped by 1 base and J by 8 bases; unmatched bases: 3. Germline CDR1 SQVTM, CDR2 ANQGSEA. The CDR3 bases are TGCAGCGTTGAAGCAGGGGGCGTCGGCTACACCTTC. This sequence encodes CSVEAGGVGYTF.

This clone has just one count. The rearrangement uses TRBV3-1 (or the pseudogene TRBV3-2) and TRBJ2-5; 11 bases fit TRBD2. The CDR3 loop spans 14 amino acids. Germline CDR1 LGHDT, CDR2 YNNKEL (reference sequence). V lost 6 bases, J lost 7 bases, and 7 bases stayed unmatched. The CDR3 reads CASSLGLAGGTQYF. Here the CDR3 DNA reads TGTGCCAGCAGTCTCGGGCTAGCGGGGGGGACCCAGTACTTC.

The chain joins TRBV9 to TRBJ2-3, with 8 bases lining up with TRBD2. V shed 4 bases and J 0 bases; nucleotides not matched to a gene: 10. Germline V gives CDR1 SGDLS, CDR2 YYNGEE. The CDR3 consists of 17 residues. The CDR3 loop reads CASSHPGRGPSTDTQYF. The DNA of the CDR3 is TGTGCCAGCAGCCACCCCGGGAGGGGTCCGAGCACAGATACGCAGTATTTT.

V usage is TRBV12-5 and J usage is TRBJ2-2; TRBD1 matches at 11 bases. Germline lookup yields CDR1 LGHNT and CDR2 FRNRAP. This CDR3 comprises 15 residues. Losses at the gene ends were 6 bases for V and 3 bases for J; bases not matched to a gene: 3. The CDR3 DNA is TGTGCTAGTGGCTGGGACAGGGGGGACACCGGGGAGCTGTTTTTT. Its translation: CASGWDRGDTGELFF. Drawing the rest from reference TRBV12-5 and TRBJ2-2, the complete variable domain is DARVTQTPRHKVTEMGQEVTMRCQPILGHNTVFWYRQTMMQGLELLAYFRNRAPLDDSGMPKDRFSAEMPDATLATLKIQPSEPRDSAVYFCASGWDRGDTGELFFGEGSRLTVL.

This rearrangement joins TRBV9 to TRBJ1-1; D gene ambiguous. Germline assignment: CDR1 SGDLS and CDR2 YYNGEE. Trimming left V 4 bases short and J 1 base short, with 5 bases between. The CDR3 is made up of 12 amino acids. CDR3 in DNA: TGTGCCAGCAGCCGCAGGAACACTGAAGCTTTCTTT. It translates to CASSRRNTEAFF.

The chain has TRBV6-1 and TRBJ1-1; D remains unclear. This CDR3 contains 17 residues. The V end was cut by 1 base, the J end by 0 bases, with 15 bases between. Per germline, CDR1 MNHNS and CDR2 SASEGT. This CDR3 reads CASSEEADLTMNTEAFF. As DNA, the CDR3 is TGTGCCAGCAGTGAAGAGGCAGACCTTACTATGAACACTGAAGCTTTCTTT.

The chain employs TRBV5-5 and TRBJ2-2; D call uncertain. Trimming stripped 1 base from V and 2 bases from J, with 12 bases between. The CDR3 runs 16 residues. CDR1 and CDR2 (germline): SGHKS, YYEKEE (reference sequence). CDR3 sequence (DNA): TGTGCCAGCAGCTTGCGGAGTAGGTCAAACACCGGGGAGCTGTTTTTT. Protein sequence: CASSLRSRSNTGELFF.

V gene TRBV18 combines with J gene TRBJ1-1; tentative D call: TRBD1 (6 bases). Looked up from germline, CDR1 is KGHSH and CDR2 is LQKENI. The CDR3 totals 15 residues. Trimming removed 6 bases at V and 6 bases at J, with 20 bases between. The CDR3, as DNA: TGTGCCAGCTCCCAAACACCGACAGGCGAAGCTGAAGCTTTCTTT. It translates to CASSQTPTGEAEAFF.

The chain has TRBV6-1 and TRBJ1-1, with D unresolved. This CDR3 is built from 11 residues. Germline-derived CDR1 and CDR2 are MNHNS and SASEGT. With 1 base removed from V and 10 bases from J, the gap between germline ends came to 7 bases. CDR3 sequence reads: CASSEGEVAFF. The CDR3 nucleotides read TGTGCCAGCAGTGAAGGGGAGGTAGCTTTCTTT.

The chain carries TRBV18 and TRBJ2-7, with 10 bases that match TRBD1. V trimming: 3 bases; J trimming: 5 bases; junction bases outside the gene matches: 10. In germline, CDR1 is KGHSH, CDR2 LQKENI. The CDR3 has 16 residues. CDR3 protein: CASSPAGTGVIHEQYF. DNA of the CDR3: TGTGCCAGCTCACCGGCCGGGACAGGGGTAATCCACGAGCAGTACTTC.

V gene TRBV6-5 combines with J gene TRBJ2-1; D is possibly TRBD1 (6 bases). The CDR3 contains 15 residues. Germline values: CDR1 MNHEY, CDR2 SVGAGI. The germline V and J ends were trimmed by 5 bases and 3 bases, with 14 bases remaining between them. The CDR3 DNA follows: TGTGCCAGCAGTACAGGGTTGGGTAGCTACAATGAGCAGTTCTTC. Translated, it gives CASSTGLGSYNEQFF.

The chain joins TRBV7-9 to TRBJ2-2; D is unresolved. Trimming shortened V by 3 bases and J by 1 base, and 12 bases separated the two germline ends. Germline CDR1 SEHNR, CDR2 FQNEAQ (reference sequence). The CDR3 runs 16 residues. DNA of the CDR3: TGTGCCAGCAGCTTTCCCCCTGGCGGGAACACCGGGGAGCTGTTTTTT. Translating it yields CASSFPPGGNTGELFF.

The CDR3 reads CASSPGSRDYEQYF. Written as DNA, the CDR3 is TGTGCCAGCAGCCCTGGGTCCAGGGACTACGAGCAGTACTTC. The V and J genes are TRBV6-6 and TRBJ2-7, with D tentatively TRBD1 (5 bases). Germline CDR1 reads MNHNY; CDR2 reads SVGAGI (reference sequence). Trimming pared 6 bases from V and 3 bases from J, leaving 15 bases between. The CDR3 is made up of 14 amino acids.

The chain has TRBV2 and TRBJ1-2; 11 bases fit TRBD1. The germline V gene encodes CDR1 SNHLY and CDR2 FYNNEI. V gave up 4 bases and J gave up 3 bases; unmatched junction bases: 13. The CDR3 covers 18 residues. CDR3 protein: CASSGDRGTIFVDYGYTF. CDR3 DNA sequence: TGTGCCAGCAGTGGGGACAGGGGGACTATATTCGTGGACTATGGCTACACCTTC. Full variable domain (outside the CDR3, taken from reference TRBV2 and TRBJ1-2): EPEVTQTPSHQVTQMGQEVILRCVPISNHLYFYWYRQILGQKVEFLVSFYNNEISEKSEIFDDQFSVERPDGSNFTLKIRSTKLEDSAMYFCASSGDRGTIFVDYGYTFGSGTRLTVV.

The chain recombines TRBV2 with TRBJ1-4; D remains ambiguous. Germline-derived CDR1 and CDR2 are SNHLY and FYNNEI. Between the trimmed V and J ends, which lost 0 bases and 0 bases, there was a span of 11 bases. The CDR3 is 17 residues long. This CDR3 is CASSEAGVLATNEKLFF. CDR3 bases: TGTGCCAGCAGTGAAGCAGGAGTCCTGGCAACTAATGAAAAACTGTTTTTT.

In its sample, this clone was seen once. The rearrangement joins TRBV9 to TRBJ2-7; 7 bases match TRBD1. Per the germline V gene, CDR1 is SGDLS and CDR2 is YYNGEE. The CDR3 is 14 amino acids. Trimming cost V 4 bases and J 6 bases; bases outside gene matches: 10. CDR3 in amino acids: CASSPNYRGSEQYF. For the CDR3, the DNA is TGTGCCAGCAGCCCTAATTACAGGGGTTCCGAGCAGTACTTC.

This clone was counted once. The same CDR3 can be traced to other DNA sequences in this sample. The chain employs TRBV5-8 and TRBJ1-1; tentative D call: TRBD1 (5 bases). Germline V gene lookup returns CDR1 SGHTS and CDR2 YDEGEE. V lost 4 bases, J lost 0 bases, and 10 bases lay in between. The CDR3 is 14 amino acids. The CDR3 spells CASSLGQVNTEAFF. The CDR3 nucleotides are TGTGCCAGCAGCCTTGGACAAGTGAACACTGAAGCTTTCTTT.

This chain uses TRBV4-1 with TRBJ2-7; TRBD1 is a possible D gene (6 bases). Trimming cost V 2 bases and J 2 bases, with 16 bases left between them. The CDR3 length is 16 residues. Looked up from germline, CDR1 is MGHRA and CDR2 is YSYEKL. CDR3 bases: TGCGCCAGCAGCCAACAACAGGGCCTTAGACCCTACGAGCAGTACTTC. Translated: CASSQQQGLRPYEQYF.

In its sample, this clone was seen a few times. The chain carries TRBV5-4 and TRBJ1-2, with D possibly being TRBD1 (5 bases). Germline V gene data show CDR1 as SGHNT and CDR2 as YYREEE (reference sequence). The CDR3 contains 18 residues. With 0 bases removed from V and 6 bases from J, the gap between germline ends came to 24 bases. The CDR3 coding sequence is TGTGCCAGCAGCTTGGGTCTGAATCACGCCCAGGGTAGGAATGGCTACACCTTC. Amino acid sequence: CASSLGLNHAQGRNGYTF.

The rearrangement joins TRBV5-6 to TRBJ1-2; D uncertain. Looked up from germline, CDR1 is SGHDT and CDR2 is YYEEEE. CDR3 length: 15 amino acids. The V and J ends lost 4 bases and 3 bases respectively, with 16 bases between them. In nucleotides, the CDR3 is TGTGCCAGCAGCCCCGAGGGAGGGAGTGACTATGGCTACACCTTC. This gives the protein CASSPEGGSDYGYTF. Full variable domain (remainder filled in from reference TRBV5-6 and TRBJ1-2): DAGVTQSPTHLIKTRGQQVTLRCSPKSGHDTVSWYQQALGQGPQFIFQYYEEEERQRGNFPDRFSGHQFPNYSSELNVNALLLGDSALYLCASSPEGGSDYGYTFGSGTRLTVV.

This chain links TRBV5-4 with TRBJ2-3; 9 bases agree with TRBD1. Germline V gene lookup returns CDR1 SGHNT and CDR2 YYREEE (reference sequence). There are 16 residues in the CDR3. V dropped 4 bases and J dropped 8; count of bases not matched to a gene: 14. Here the CDR3 reads CASSECRDRDRCTQYF. The CDR3 DNA follows: TGTGCCAGCAGCGAATGCCGGGACAGGGATCGTTGTACGCAGTATTTT.

The rearrangement links TRBV28 to TRBJ1-6; perhaps TRBD1 as D (5 bases). Germline-derived CDR1 and CDR2 are MDHEN and SYDVKM. This CDR3 has 14 residues. Trimming shortened V by 2 bases and J by 5 bases, and 7 bases separated the two germline ends. The CDR3 protein is CASSLEQDNSPLHF. The CDR3, as DNA: TGTGCCAGCAGTTTAGAACAGGATAATTCACCCCTCCACTTT.

The chain is built from TRBV5-1 and TRBJ2-2; 9 nucleotides match TRBD2. V shed 3 bases and J 4 bases; nucleotides not matched to a gene: 4. The V gene's germline CDR1 is SGHRS and CDR2 YFSETQ. The CDR3 extends over 15 amino acids. The CDR3 sequence is CASSSGLAPTGELFF. DNA of the CDR3: TGCGCCAGCAGCTCCGGACTAGCGCCCACCGGGGAGCTGTTTTTT.